Detailed here is one TCR beta chain. Its antigen is currently unknown. The data originate from a study of chemoradiotherapy in HPV16-positive cancers. Findings and caveats of the study: In HPV16-positive patients, HPV-responsive T-cell expansion tracked better recurrence-free survival. During treatment, candidate HPV-specific clones and E7-related motifs expanded in tumor. Functional assays defining HPV-specific T cells used only a couple of HPV16-positive patients.

Some clones are missing from TCRdb's copy, which holds only in-frame ones; the method was immunoSEQ multiplex PCR. Of tens of thousands of clones listed, 85% to 95% were seen once; the top ten hold about a sixth. Germline V gene sequence: CDR1 MGHDK, CDR2 SYGVNS. V dropped 0 bases and J dropped 3; count of bases not matched to a gene: 2. The CDR3 contains 15 residues. This chain links TRBV25-1 with TRBJ2-1; 7 positions match TRBD2. The starting material was blood, obtained from a patient who underwent chemoradiotherapy. This clonotype originated in a human donor with HPV-associated anogenital cancer. CDR3 bases: TGTGCCAGCAGTGAATATCGGGGGGTCTACAATGAGCAGTTCTTC. Its translation: CASSEYRGVYNEQFF.